This TCR beta chain was retrieved from a study of T-cell memory formation after mild COVID-19. General study results and limits: CD4/CD8 balance characterized clones contracting day 15 to 85, and CD4+ skew characterized later expanders.

With constant-segment primers, 5'RACE yielded cDNA libraries of TCR alpha and TCR beta that carried sample barcodes and UMIs. TCRdb independently ran MiXCR on the 5' RACE reads; one entry per CDR3 protein. The profile covers a few hundred thousand distinct CDR3 sequences, with over 20% appearing a single time and under 15% taken by the ten largest. Germline CDR1 reads MNHNY; CDR2 reads SVGAGI (reference sequence). The CDR3 runs 16 residues. Trimming cost V 4 bases and J 0 bases, with 10 bases left between them. A remark on this clonotype: No antigen is known for it.

The source material was PBMCs or a T cell subset sorted from them (not recorded which). The source of this sequence is an adult woman who had mild COVID-19 (a few samples of this study predate the infection). Cell type and time point are not known. The J gene is TRBJ2-6, the V gene TRBV6-6; perhaps TRBD1 as D (6 bases). DNA for the CDR3: TGTGCCAGCAGTTTCGAGACAGGCTCTGGGGCCAACGTCCTGACTTTC. It yields the protein CASSFETGSGANVLTF.